A single sample gave rise to the 31 T cell receptor beta chains below, sequenced in a study of graft-versus-host responses after intestinal transplantation. Antigens for these TCRs are unknown. Sequencing used immunoSEQ multiplex PCR; TCRdb keeps in-frame clones, though not all of them. The sample contains under 100,000 clones, roughly 80% of which appear only once. The material sequenced was unstimulated CD4+ T cells sorted from spleen or lymph node cells, taken before intestinal transplant. Source of these receptors: a human donor who received an intestinal transplant.

This clone was counted once. This chain uses TRBV28 with TRBJ2-5, with 9 bases aligning to TRBD1. Germline V CDR1 and CDR2: MDHEN, SYDVKM. With 3 bases clipped from V and 0 bases from J, the junction kept 8 bases outside the gene matches. The CDR3 spans 17 residues. The CDR3 coding sequence is TGTGCCAGCAGTTTGCTCGGGACAGGGTGGAACCAAGAGACCCAGTACTTC. Translating it yields CASSLLGTGWNQETQYF.

The rearrangement links TRBV4-1 to TRBJ2-2, with D perhaps matching TRBD1 (5 bases). Germline lookup yields CDR1 MGHRA and CDR2 YSYEKL. Deletions cut 3 bases from V and 4 bases from J, with 18 bases between. This CDR3 is built from 17 residues. The CDR3 nucleotides read TGCGCCAGCAGCCATGGGAAGGGGCCCGCGAGCACCGGGGAGCTGTTTTTT. Protein: CASSHGKGPASTGELFF.

This clone was recorded only once. The rearrangement links TRBV5-1 to TRBJ2-5; 9 nucleotides agree with TRBD1. The junction had 9 bases not matched to a gene; V was cut back by 5 bases and J by 4 bases. The CDR3 sequence is 15 residues long. CDR1 and CDR2 (germline): SGHRS, YFSETQ. The DNA of the CDR3 is TGCGCCAGCAGGTACGGGACAGGGCTGCCAGAGACCCAGTACTTC. As protein: CASRYGTGLPETQYF.

V is TRBV6-1 and J is TRBJ1-6, with 7 bases identical to TRBD1. CDR3 length: 14 amino acids. Looked up from germline, CDR1 is MNHNS and CDR2 is SASEGT. The trim removed 7 bases at V and 8 bases at J, leaving 8 bases unmatched. The CDR3, as DNA: TGTGCCAGCACTAGGGACAGTATAGATTCACCCCTCCACTTT. It codes for CASTRDSIDSPLHF.

CDR3 protein: CASRKQGYNEQFF. CDR3 sequence (DNA): TGTGCCAGCAGGAAGCAGGGTTACAATGAGCAGTTCTTC. V and J are TRBV2 and TRBJ2-1; TRBD1 is a possible D gene (5 bases). CDR3 length: 13 residues. In germline, CDR1 is SNHLY, CDR2 FYNNEI. Trimming took 6 bases from V and 4 from J, leaving 10 bases between them.

The chain recombines TRBV6-1 with TRBJ2-7, with 8 bases fitting TRBD1. The CDR3 is made up of 17 amino acids. Germline CDR1 is MNHNS and CDR2 is SASEGT. V lost 1 base and J lost 0; bases outside the gene matches: 8. CDR3 coding DNA: TGTGCCAGCAGTGAAGTGGGCCGGGACAGGAGCTCCTACGAGCAGTACTTC. It encodes CASSEVGRDRSSYEQYF.

The gene calls are TRBV4-1 and TRBJ2-7; D call uncertain. Between the trimmed V and J ends, which lost 1 base and 2 bases, there was a span of 15 bases. The CDR3 has 16 residues. The germline V gene has CDR1 MGHRA and CDR2 YSYEKL. As DNA, the CDR3 is TGCGCCAGCAGCCAAGGGGCAGGCAGTAATGCCTACGAGCAGTACTTC. Its protein product is CASSQGAGSNAYEQYF.

The rearrangement joins TRBV19 to TRBJ2-1; 7 bases are a match to TRBD2. The CDR3 loop spans 15 amino acids. Trimming removed 3 bases from V and 5 bases from J; junction bases left unmatched: 7. The V gene's germline CDR1 is LNHDA and CDR2 SQIVND (reference sequence). The CDR3 loop reads CASSMGRERDNEQFF. The CDR3 DNA reads TGTGCCAGTAGTATGGGGCGGGAGCGTGACAATGAGCAGTTCTTC.

This clone has just a few counts. V gene TRBV18 combines with J gene TRBJ2-7; tentative D call: TRBD1 (5 bases). The CDR3 is made up of 15 amino acids. The germline V gene has CDR1 KGHSH and CDR2 LQKENI. V was shortened by 2 bases and J by 3 bases, with 14 bases between the two germline ends. The CDR3 loop is CASSPSQGDYYEQYF. The CDR3 bases are TGTGCCAGCTCACCATCCCAGGGTGATTACTACGAGCAGTACTTC.

The CDR3 spells CASSLEGYREAFF. The CDR3 DNA follows: TGCGCCAGCAGCTTGGAAGGGTACAGGGAAGCTTTCTTT. This chain uses TRBV5-1 with TRBJ1-1, with D perhaps matching TRBD1 (5 bases). Germline assignment: CDR1 SGHRS and CDR2 YFSETQ. The length of the CDR3 is 13 residues. V gave up 0 bases and J gave up 8 bases, with 11 bases separating them.

The chain carries TRBV5-1 and TRBJ1-1; D is possibly TRBD1 (5 bases). CDR3 length: 14 residues. Trimming stripped 0 bases from V and 4 bases from J, with 10 bases between. The V gene's germline CDR1 is SGHRS and CDR2 YFSETQ. The CDR3 bases are TGCGCCAGCAGCTTGGAGGGGTTTAGCACTGAAGCTTTCTTT. Residues: CASSLEGFSTEAFF.

Only one count was recorded for this clone. The chain joins TRBV5-1 to TRBJ2-5, with 8 bases fitting TRBD2. Unmatched junction bases numbered 9, after V lost 2 bases and J lost 3 bases. The CDR3 contains 16 residues. Germline loops: CDR1 SGHRS, CDR2 YFSETQ. CDR3 DNA: TGCGCCAGCAGCTTTGTAGCGGGGAGGAGAGAAGAGACCCAGTACTTC. This encodes CASSFVAGRREETQYF.

The J gene is TRBJ1-5, the V gene TRBV27, with 12 bases identical to TRBD1. V lost 5 bases to trimming and J lost 7 bases; unmatched junction nucleotides: 12. The CDR3 has 17 amino acids. Per the germline V gene, CDR1 is MNHEY and CDR2 is SMNVEV (reference sequence). The CDR3 nucleotides read TGTGCCAGCAGTGTCCGGGGGGGACAGGGGGCTGGGCAGCCCCAGCATTTT. Translated: CASSVRGGQGAGQPQHF.

The V call is TRBV2, the J call TRBJ2-7; no clear D. This CDR3 comprises 10 residues. Germline values: CDR1 SNHLY, CDR2 FYNNEI. Trimming removed 8 bases at V and 3 bases at J, with 5 bases between. The CDR3 DNA is TGTGCCAGCGGAGACTACGAGCAGTACTTC. Amino acid sequence: CASGDYEQYF.

This chain links TRBV6-5 with TRBJ1-1; D unresolved. The germline V gene encodes CDR1 MNHEY and CDR2 SVGAGI. This CDR3 region has 14 residues. V was trimmed by 5 bases and J by 3 bases, leaving 13 bases between them. CDR3 sequence: CASSLWEEDTEAFF. As DNA, the CDR3 is TGTGCCAGCAGTCTATGGGAGGAGGACACTGAAGCTTTCTTT.

The chain links TRBV2 to TRBJ2-1; TRBD2 matches at 9 bases. V was clipped by 4 bases and J by 2 bases; unmatched bases: 6. CDR3 size: 16 residues. Per germline, CDR1 SNHLY and CDR2 FYNNEI. The DNA of the CDR3 is TGTGCCAGCAGTGCTTCTAGCGGGATCACCTACAATGAGCAGTTCTTC. Its translation is CASSASSGITYNEQFF.

The chain uses TRBV30 and TRBJ2-2; 15 bases are a match to TRBD2. Germline V CDR1 and CDR2: GTSNPN, SVGIG (reference sequence). Trimming removed 4 bases from V and 5 bases from J; junction bases left unmatched: 14. The CDR3 extends over 19 amino acids. Written as DNA, the CDR3 is TGTGCCTGGATGTTTGTCAGGACTAGCGGGGGGGCTCGGACCGGGGAGCTGTTTTTT. This gives the protein CAWMFVRTSGGARTGELFF.

The chain links TRBV7-9 to TRBJ2-3, with 7 bases aligning to TRBD1. Per germline, CDR1 SEHNR and CDR2 FQNEAQ (reference sequence). The junction had 5 bases not matched to a gene; V was cut back by 5 bases and J by 3 bases. The CDR3 is 14 amino acids. CDR3 DNA sequence: TGTGCCAGCAGCCGCATACAGGGGACAGATACGCAGTATTTT. This gives the protein CASSRIQGTDTQYF.

The CDR3 DNA is TGTGCCAGCTCATCTGAGGGGGCCTACGAGCAGTACTTC. Its translation: CASSSEGAYEQYF. The rearrangement links TRBV18 to TRBJ2-7; possibly TRBD1 for D (6 bases). CDR1 is KGHSH, CDR2 LQKENI, per germline. The CDR3 is 13 residues long. Trimming took 5 bases from V and 2 from J, leaving 10 bases between them.

The chain employs TRBV15 and TRBJ2-3; the D gene is possibly TRBD2 (5 bases). The CDR3 loop spans 15 amino acids. Trimming removed 0 bases at V and 1 base at J, with 8 bases between. CDR1 is LNHNV, CDR2 YYDKDF, per germline (reference sequence). CDR3 amino acids: CATSRESRGTDTQYF. The CDR3 DNA reads as TGTGCCACCAGCAGAGAGTCGCGGGGCACAGATACGCAGTATTTT.

This sequence joins TRBV30 and TRBJ1-3; TRBD1 agrees at 7 bases. This CDR3 has 14 amino acids. Losses at the gene ends were 5 bases for V and 5 bases for J; bases not matched to a gene: 9. Looked up from germline, CDR1 is GTSNPN and CDR2 is SVGIG (reference sequence). CDR3 DNA sequence: TGTGCCTGGGTGGCAGGGGGAAATAGAAACACCATATATTTT. It encodes CAWVAGGNRNTIYF.

The chain links TRBV7-2 to TRBJ2-3; TRBD1 aligns across 7 bases. CDR1 is SGHTA and CDR2 is FQGNSA in the germline V gene. V trimming: 3 bases; J trimming: 1 base; junction bases outside the gene matches: 1. The CDR3 sequence is 14 residues long. In nucleotides, the CDR3 is TGTGCCAGCAGCTTCGACAGGGGCACAGATACGCAGTATTTT. It translates to CASSFDRGTDTQYF. Looking up the rest from reference TRBV7-2 and TRBJ2-3 gives the full variable domain: GAGVSQSPSNKVTEKGKDVELRCDPISGHTALYWYRQSLGQGLEFLIYFQGNSAPDKSGLPSDRFSAERTGGSVSTLTIQRTQQEDSAVYLCASSFDRGTDTQYFGPGTRLTVL.

The J gene is TRBJ1-5, the V gene TRBV5-1, with D unresolved. This CDR3 region has 14 residues. Looked up from germline, CDR1 is SGHRS and CDR2 is YFSETQ. V gave up 2 bases and J gave up 7 bases, with 13 bases separating them. The CDR3 here is CASSFGGDGQPQHF. CDR3 DNA: TGCGCCAGCAGCTTCGGAGGAGATGGACAGCCCCAGCATTTT.

The gene calls are TRBV5-1 and TRBJ2-1; 9 bases are shared with TRBD1. This CDR3 is 14 amino acids long. The V and J ends lost 5 bases and 5 bases, in that order; junction bases with no gene match: 5. Germline V lookup: CDR1 SGHRS, CDR2 YFSETQ. The CDR3 nucleotides are TGCGCCAGCAGGGAACAGGGGGCCGACAATGAGCAGTTCTTC. Translated, it gives CASREQGADNEQFF. Full variable domain (outside the CDR3, taken from reference TRBV5-1 and TRBJ2-1): KAGVTQTPRYLIKTRGQQVTLSCSPISGHRSVSWYQQTPGQGLQFLFEYFSETQRNKGNFPGRFSGRQFSNSRSEMNVSTLELGDSALYLCASREQGADNEQFFGPGTRLTVL.

In DNA, the CDR3 is TGCGCCAGCAGCTTACAGGGCGGAGAGACTGAAGCTTTCTTT. Its protein product is CASSLQGGETEAFF. The V call is TRBV5-1, the J call TRBJ1-1, with TRBD1 as a possible D gene (6 bases). Germline values: CDR1 SGHRS, CDR2 YFSETQ. The V end lost 2 bases, the J end lost 5 bases, and 13 bases lay between the germline ends. The CDR3 runs to 14 residues.

The V call is TRBV5-1, the J call TRBJ1-2, with 8 bases identical to TRBD1. Germline CDR1 is SGHRS and CDR2 is YFSETQ. Trimming at V came to 4 bases and at J to 6 bases, leaving 11 bases not matched to a gene. The CDR3 sequence is 15 residues long. CDR3: CASSPPGGALDGYTF. The CDR3 DNA sequence: TGCGCCAGCAGCCCCCCAGGGGGCGCATTGGATGGCTACACCTTC.

This chain joins TRBV5-6 and TRBJ1-4, with D perhaps matching TRBD1 (5 bases). V was pared by 4 bases and J by 7 bases, with 8 bases between. Germline V gene data show CDR1 as SGHDT and CDR2 as YYEEEE. This CDR3 comprises 12 residues. CDR3 coding DNA: TGTGCCAGCAGCCGGGGGTTTGAAAAACTGTTTTTT. Its protein product is CASSRGFEKLFF. The entire variable domain, with the rest obtained from reference TRBV5-6 and TRBJ1-4, is as follows: DAGVTQSPTHLIKTRGQQVTLRCSPKSGHDTVSWYQQALGQGPQFIFQYYEEEERQRGNFPDRFSGHQFPNYSSELNVNALLLGDSALYLCASSRGFEKLFFGSGTQLSVL.

The chain combines TRBV28 with TRBJ2-3; 8 bases map to TRBD1. The CDR3 length is 15 residues. V lost 3 bases and J lost 0; bases outside the gene matches: 2. Germline CDR1 is MDHEN and CDR2 is SYDVKM. The CDR3 sequence: CASSFGTGSTDTQYF. The CDR3 region has the DNA TGTGCCAGCAGTTTCGGGACAGGCAGCACAGATACGCAGTATTTT.

The chain recombines TRBV2 with TRBJ2-1; 7 bases match TRBD2. The junction had 6 bases not matched to a gene; V was cut back by 8 bases and J by 5 bases. The CDR3 covers 13 residues. CDR1 and CDR2 from the germline V gene are SNHLY and FYNNEI. The CDR3 reads CASLPSGHNEQFF. The CDR3 DNA sequence: TGTGCCAGCTTGCCTAGCGGCCACAATGAGCAGTTCTTC.

This rearrangement joins TRBV11-3 to TRBJ2-1; a possible D gene is TRBD1 (6 bases). The germline CDR1 and CDR2 sequences are SGHNT and YENEEA. Trimming cost V 1 base and J 15 bases, with 16 bases left between them. The CDR3 length is 13 residues. CDR3 sequence reads: CASSLGPGGTPFF. The CDR3 region has the DNA TGTGCCAGCAGCTTAGGGCCAGGTGGGACACCGTTCTTC.

The rearrangement joins TRBV4-1 to TRBJ2-3, with TRBD2 matching 12 bases. The CDR3 runs to 18 residues. CDR1 and CDR2 from the germline V gene are MGHRA and YSYEKL. Losses at the gene ends were 0 bases for V and 4 bases for J; bases not matched to a gene: 8. CDR3 sequence (DNA): TGCGCCAGCAGCCAAGAAGCGAGACTAGCGGGAGTGGCAGATACGCAGTATTTT. It codes for CASSQEARLAGVADTQYF.